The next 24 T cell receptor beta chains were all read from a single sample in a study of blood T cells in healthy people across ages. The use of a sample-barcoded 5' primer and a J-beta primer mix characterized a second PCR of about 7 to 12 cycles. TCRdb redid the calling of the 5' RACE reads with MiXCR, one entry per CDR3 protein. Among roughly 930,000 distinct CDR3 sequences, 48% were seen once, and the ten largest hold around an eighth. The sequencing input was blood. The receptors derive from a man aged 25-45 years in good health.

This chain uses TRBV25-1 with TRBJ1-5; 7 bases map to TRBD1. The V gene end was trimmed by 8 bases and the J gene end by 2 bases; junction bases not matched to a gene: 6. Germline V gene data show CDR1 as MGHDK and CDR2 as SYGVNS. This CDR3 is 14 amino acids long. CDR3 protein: CASLTGACNQPQHF. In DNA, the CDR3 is TGTGCCAGCCTCACAGGGGCCTGCAATCAGCCCCAGCATTTT.

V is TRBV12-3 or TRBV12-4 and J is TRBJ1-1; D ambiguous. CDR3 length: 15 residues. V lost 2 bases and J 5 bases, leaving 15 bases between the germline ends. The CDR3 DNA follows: TGTGCCAGCAGTTTACTGGTCTGGGGAGCAACTGAAGCTTTCTTT. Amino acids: CASSLLVWGATEAFF.

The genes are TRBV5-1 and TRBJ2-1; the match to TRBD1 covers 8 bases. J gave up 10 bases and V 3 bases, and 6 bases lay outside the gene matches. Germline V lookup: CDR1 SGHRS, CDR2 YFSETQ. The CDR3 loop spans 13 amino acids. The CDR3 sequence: CASSCGTGGEQFF. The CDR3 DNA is TGCGCCAGCAGCTGTGGGACAGGAGGAGAGCAGTTCTTC. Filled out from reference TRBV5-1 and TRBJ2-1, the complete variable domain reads KAGVTQTPRYLIKTRGQQVTLSCSPISGHRSVSWYQQTPGQGLQFLFEYFSETQRNKGNFPGRFSGRQFSNSRSEMNVSTLELGDSALYLCASSCGTGGEQFFGPGTRLTVL.

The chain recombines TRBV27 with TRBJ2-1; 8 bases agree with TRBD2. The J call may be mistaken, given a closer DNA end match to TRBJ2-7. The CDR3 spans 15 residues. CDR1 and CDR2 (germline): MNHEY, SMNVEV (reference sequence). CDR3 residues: CASRIAGNSYNEQYF. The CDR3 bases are TGTGCCAGCAGGATAGCGGGGAACTCCTACAATGAGCAGTACTTC.

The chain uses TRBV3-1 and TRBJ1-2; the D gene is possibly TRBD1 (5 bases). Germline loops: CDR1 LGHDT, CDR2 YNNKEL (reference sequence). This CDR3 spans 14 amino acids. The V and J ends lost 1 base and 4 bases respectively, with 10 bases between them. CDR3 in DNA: TGTGCCAGCAGCCAAGGGGGGGGTAGCTATGGCTACACCTTC. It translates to CASSQGGGSYGYTF.

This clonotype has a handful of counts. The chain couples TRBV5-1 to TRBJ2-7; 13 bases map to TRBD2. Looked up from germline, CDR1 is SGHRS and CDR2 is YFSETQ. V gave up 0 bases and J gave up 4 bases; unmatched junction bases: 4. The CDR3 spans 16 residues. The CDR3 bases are TGCGCCAGCAGCTTGGGACTAGCGGGGGGCATATACGAGCAGTACTTC. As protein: CASSLGLAGGIYEQYF. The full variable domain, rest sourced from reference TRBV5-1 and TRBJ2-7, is KAGVTQTPRYLIKTRGQQVTLSCSPISGHRSVSWYQQTPGQGLQFLFEYFSETQRNKGNFPGRFSGRQFSNSRSEMNVSTLELGDSALYLCASSLGLAGGIYEQYFGPGTRLTVT.

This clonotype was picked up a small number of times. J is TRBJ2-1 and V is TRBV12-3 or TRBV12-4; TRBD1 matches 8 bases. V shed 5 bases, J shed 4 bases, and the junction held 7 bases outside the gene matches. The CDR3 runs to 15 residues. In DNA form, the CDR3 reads TGTGCCAGCAGTCCAGGGGACAGGAGTTACAATGAGCAGTTCTTC. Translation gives CASSPGDRSYNEQFF.

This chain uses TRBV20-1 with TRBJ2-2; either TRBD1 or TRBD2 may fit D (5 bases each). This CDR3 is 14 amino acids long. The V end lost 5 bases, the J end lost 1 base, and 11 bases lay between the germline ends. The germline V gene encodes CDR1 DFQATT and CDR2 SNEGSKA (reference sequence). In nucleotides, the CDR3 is TGCAGTGCTTTAGGGACGGTGAACACCGGGGAGCTGTTTTTT. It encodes CSALGTVNTGELFF.

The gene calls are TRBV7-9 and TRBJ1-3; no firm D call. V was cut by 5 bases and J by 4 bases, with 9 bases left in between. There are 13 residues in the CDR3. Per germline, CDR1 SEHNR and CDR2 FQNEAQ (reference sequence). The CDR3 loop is CASSPGTGNTIYF. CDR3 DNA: TGTGCCAGCAGCCCAGGAACCGGAAACACCATATATTTT.

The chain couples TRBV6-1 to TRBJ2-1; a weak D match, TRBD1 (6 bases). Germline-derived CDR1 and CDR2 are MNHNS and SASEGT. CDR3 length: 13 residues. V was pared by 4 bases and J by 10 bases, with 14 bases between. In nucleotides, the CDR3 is TGTGCCAGCAGTGTGGGATCAGGGGACGAGCAGTTCTTC. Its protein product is CASSVGSGDEQFF.

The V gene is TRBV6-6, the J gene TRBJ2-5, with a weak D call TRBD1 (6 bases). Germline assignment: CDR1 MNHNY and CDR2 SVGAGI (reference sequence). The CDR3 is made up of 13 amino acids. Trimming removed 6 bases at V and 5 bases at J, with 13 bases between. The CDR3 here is CASSSTGPETQYF. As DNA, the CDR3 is TGTGCCAGCAGCTCTACAGGGCCGGAGACCCAGTACTTC.

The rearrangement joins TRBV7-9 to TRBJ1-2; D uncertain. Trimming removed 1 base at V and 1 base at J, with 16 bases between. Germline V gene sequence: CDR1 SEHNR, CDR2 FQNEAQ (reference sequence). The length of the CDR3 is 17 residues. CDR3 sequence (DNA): TGTGCCAGCAGCTTAGAAAGAAAGTTGGGCAGTAACTATGGCTACACCTTC. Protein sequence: CASSLERKLGSNYGYTF.

CDR3 in amino acids: CASSGAELNQPQHF. The CDR3, as DNA: TGTGCCAGCAGCGGGGCCGAACTAAATCAGCCCCAGCATTTT. The V call is TRBV7-9, the J call TRBJ1-5; possible D gene TRBD1, 5 bases. The germline V and J ends were trimmed by 5 bases and 4 bases, with 12 bases remaining between them. CDR1 and CDR2 (germline): SEHNR, FQNEAQ (reference sequence). The CDR3 has 14 residues. Using reference TRBV7-9 and TRBJ1-5 for the parts outside the CDR3, the full variable domain is DTGVSQNPRHKITKRGQNVTFRCDPISEHNRLYWYRQTLGQGPEFLTYFQNEAQLEKSRLLSDRFSAERPKGSFSTLEIQRTEQGDSAMYLCASSGAELNQPQHFGDGTRLSIL.

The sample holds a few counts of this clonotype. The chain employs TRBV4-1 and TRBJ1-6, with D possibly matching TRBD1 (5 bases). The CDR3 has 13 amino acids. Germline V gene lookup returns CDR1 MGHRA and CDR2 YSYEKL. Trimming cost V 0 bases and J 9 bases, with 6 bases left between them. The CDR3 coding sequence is TGCGCCAGCAGCCAAGAAGGGGCTTCACCCCTCCACTTT. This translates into CASSQEGASPLHF.

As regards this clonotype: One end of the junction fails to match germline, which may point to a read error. The CDR3 loop reads CASSRGQGGNRPQHF. CDR3 sequence (DNA): TGTGCCAGCAGCCGCGGACAGGGCGGCAATCGGCCCCAGCATTTT. The genes are TRBV3-1 and TRBJ1-5, with 8 bases identical to TRBD1. The germline V gene has CDR1 LGHDT and CDR2 YNNKEL (reference sequence). The CDR3 contains 15 residues.

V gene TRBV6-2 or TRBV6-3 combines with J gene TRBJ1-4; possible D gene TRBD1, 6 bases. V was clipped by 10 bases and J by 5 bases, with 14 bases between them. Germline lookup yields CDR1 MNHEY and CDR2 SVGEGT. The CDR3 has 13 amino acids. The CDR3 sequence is CATRRTANEKLFF. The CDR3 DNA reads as TGTGCCACCCGAAGGACAGCCAATGAAAAACTGTTTTTT.

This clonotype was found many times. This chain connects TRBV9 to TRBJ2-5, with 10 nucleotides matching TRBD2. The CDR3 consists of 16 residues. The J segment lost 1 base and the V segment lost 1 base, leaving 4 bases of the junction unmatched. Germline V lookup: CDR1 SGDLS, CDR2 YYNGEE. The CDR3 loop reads CASSVLAGDIQETQYF. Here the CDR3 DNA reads TGTGCCAGCAGCGTACTAGCGGGGGACATCCAAGAGACCCAGTACTTC.

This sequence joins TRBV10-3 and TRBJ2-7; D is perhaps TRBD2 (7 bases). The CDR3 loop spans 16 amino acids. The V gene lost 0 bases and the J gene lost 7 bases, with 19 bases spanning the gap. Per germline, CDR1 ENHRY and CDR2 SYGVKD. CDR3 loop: CAISESNGGPPVEQYF. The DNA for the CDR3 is TGTGCCATCAGTGAGTCCAACGGGGGGCCACCTGTTGAGCAGTACTTC.

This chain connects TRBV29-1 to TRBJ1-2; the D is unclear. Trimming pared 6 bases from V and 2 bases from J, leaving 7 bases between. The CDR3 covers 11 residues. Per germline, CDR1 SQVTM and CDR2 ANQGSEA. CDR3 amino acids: CSVRTNYGYTF. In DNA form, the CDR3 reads TGCAGCGTGAGGACGAACTATGGCTACACCTTC.

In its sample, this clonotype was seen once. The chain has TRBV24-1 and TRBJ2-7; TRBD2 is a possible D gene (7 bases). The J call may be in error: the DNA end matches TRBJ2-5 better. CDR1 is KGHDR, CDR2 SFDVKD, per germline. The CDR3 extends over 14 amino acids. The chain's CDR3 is CATSESGEGETQYF. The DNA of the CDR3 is TGTGCCACCAGTGAGTCAGGGGAGGGGGAGACCCAGTACTTC.

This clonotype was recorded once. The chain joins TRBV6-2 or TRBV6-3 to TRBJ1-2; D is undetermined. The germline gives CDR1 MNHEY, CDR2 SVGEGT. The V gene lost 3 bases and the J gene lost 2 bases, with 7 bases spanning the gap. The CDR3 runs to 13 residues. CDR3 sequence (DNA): TGTGCCAGCAGTTATAAGCTGAACTATGGCTACACCTTC. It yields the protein CASSYKLNYGYTF.

The chain's CDR3 is CASSGFGFSEQFF. The CDR3 region has the DNA TGTGCCAGTAGTGGATTCGGTTTCAGTGAGCAGTTCTTC. V and J are TRBV19 and TRBJ2-1; D not certain. The CDR3 contains 13 residues. V lost 5 bases and J lost 9, with 14 bases in between. Germline V gene lookup returns CDR1 LNHDA and CDR2 SQIVND (reference sequence).

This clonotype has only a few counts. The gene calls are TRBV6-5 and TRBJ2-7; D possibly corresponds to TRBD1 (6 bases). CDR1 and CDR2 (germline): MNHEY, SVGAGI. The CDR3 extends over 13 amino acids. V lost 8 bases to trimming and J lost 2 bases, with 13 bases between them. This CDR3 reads CASGRQEAYEQYF. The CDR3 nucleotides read TGTGCCAGCGGACGACAGGAGGCCTACGAGCAGTACTTC.

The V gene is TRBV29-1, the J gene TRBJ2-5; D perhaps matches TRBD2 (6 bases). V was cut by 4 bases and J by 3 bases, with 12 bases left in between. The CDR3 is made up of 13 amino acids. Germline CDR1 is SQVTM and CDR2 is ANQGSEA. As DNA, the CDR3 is TGCAGCGTTGGACGGGCGGGAAAAGAGACCCAGTACTTC. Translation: CSVGRAGKETQYF. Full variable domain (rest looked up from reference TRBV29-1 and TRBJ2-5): SAVISQKPSRDICQRGTSLTIQCQVDSQVTMMFWYRQQPGQSLTLIATANQGSEATYESGFVIDKFPISRPNLTFSTLTVSNMSPEDSSIYLCSVGRAGKETQYFGPGTRLLVL.